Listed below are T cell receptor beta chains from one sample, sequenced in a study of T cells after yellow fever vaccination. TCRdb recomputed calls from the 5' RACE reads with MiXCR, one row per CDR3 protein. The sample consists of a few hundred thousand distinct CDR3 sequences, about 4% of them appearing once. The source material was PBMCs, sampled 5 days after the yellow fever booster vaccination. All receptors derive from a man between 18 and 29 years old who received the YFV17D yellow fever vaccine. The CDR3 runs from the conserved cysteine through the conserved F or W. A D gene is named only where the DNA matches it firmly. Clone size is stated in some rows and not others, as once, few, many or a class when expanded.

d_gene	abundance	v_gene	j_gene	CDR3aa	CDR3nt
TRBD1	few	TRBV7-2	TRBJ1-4	CASSFKGRTGTNEKLFF	TGTGCCAGCAGCTTCAAAGGGCGGACAGGGACTAATGAAAAACTGTTTTTT
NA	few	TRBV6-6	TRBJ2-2	CASSWVKYGDTGELFF	TGTGCCAGCAGTTGGGTCAAATATGGGGACACCGGGGAGCTGTTTTTT
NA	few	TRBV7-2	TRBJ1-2	CASSTYYRVNKHGYTF	TGTGCCAGCAGCACCTATTACAGGGTGAACAAACATGGCTACACCTTC
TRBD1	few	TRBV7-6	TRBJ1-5	CASSLTGAGQPQHF	TGTGCCAGCAGCTTGACAGGGGCCGGTCAGCCCCAGCATTTT
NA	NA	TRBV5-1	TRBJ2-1	CASPVVSYNEQFF	TGCGCCAGCCCTGTCGTCTCCTACAATGAGCAGTTCTTC
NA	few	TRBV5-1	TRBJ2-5	CASSPGQGSQETQYF	TGCGCCAGCAGTCCGGGACAAGGCTCTCAAGAGACCCAGTACTTC
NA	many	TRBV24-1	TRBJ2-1	CATSDLRNEQFF	TGTGCCACCAGTGATTTGCGGAACGAGCAGTTCTTC
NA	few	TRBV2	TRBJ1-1	CASSEENTEAFF	TGTGCCAGCAGTGAAGAAAACACTGAAGCTTTCTTT
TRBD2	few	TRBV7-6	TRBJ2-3	CASSVSGGEADTQYF	TGTGCCAGCAGCGTTAGCGGGGGGGAGGCAGATACGCAGTATTTT
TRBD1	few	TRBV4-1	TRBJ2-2	CASSPLVQGANTGELFF	TGCGCCAGCAGCCCCTTGGTACAGGGGGCAAACACCGGGGAGCTGTTTTTT
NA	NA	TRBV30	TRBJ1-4	CAWSADLGQPPTNEKLFF	TGTGCCTGGAGTGCAGATCTTGGACAGCCTCCAACTAATGAAAAACTGTTTTTT
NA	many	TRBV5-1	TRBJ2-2	CASSLAPNTGELFF	TGCGCCAGCAGCTTGGCACCCAACACCGGGGAGCTGTTTTTT
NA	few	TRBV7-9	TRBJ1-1	CASSQGTSRGAFF	TGTGCCAGCAGCCAAGGGACATCCCGCGGGGCTTTCTTT
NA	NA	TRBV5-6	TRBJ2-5	CASSLRVVLQTQYF	TGTGCCAGCAGCTTGAGGGTAGTCTTACAGACCCAGTACTTC
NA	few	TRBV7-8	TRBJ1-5	CASSLEGINQPQHF	TGTGCCAGCAGCTTAGAAGGGATTAATCAGCCCCAGCATTTT
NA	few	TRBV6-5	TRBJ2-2	CASSYSRGRWDTGELFF	TGTGCCAGCAGTTACTCGAGGGGCAGGTGGGACACCGGGGAGCTGTTTTTT
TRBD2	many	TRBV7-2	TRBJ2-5	CASSLISGGAQIQETQYF	TGTGCCAGCAGCTTAATTAGCGGGGGAGCCCAAATCCAAGAGACCCAGTACTTC
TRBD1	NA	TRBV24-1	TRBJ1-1	CATRTGGESGEAFF	TGTGCCACCAGGACAGGGGGGGAATCCGGTGAAGCTTTCTTT
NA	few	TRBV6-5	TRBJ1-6	CASTPRDPLSPLHF	TGTGCCAGCACCCCCCGGGACCCTCTCTCACCCCTCCACTTT
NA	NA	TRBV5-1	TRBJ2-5	CASSLYTRGEETQYF	TGCGCCAGCAGCTTGTATACACGTGGGGAAGAGACCCAGTACTTC
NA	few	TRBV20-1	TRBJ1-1	CSARRNRVGDTEAFF	TGCAGTGCTAGAAGAAACAGGGTGGGGGACACTGAAGCTTTCTTT
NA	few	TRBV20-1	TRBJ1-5	CSARAGARSNQPQHF	TGCAGTGCTAGAGCGGGGGCTCGAAGCAATCAGCCCCAGCATTTT
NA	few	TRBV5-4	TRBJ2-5	CASSWAQETQYF	TGTGCCAGCAGCTGGGCGCAAGAGACCCAGTACTTC
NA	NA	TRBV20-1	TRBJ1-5	CSAANRRNSEPQHF	TGCAGTGCTGCGAACCGACGGAATTCTGAGCCCCAGCATTTT
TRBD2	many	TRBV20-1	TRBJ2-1	CSAPRGGISYNEQFF	TGCAGTGCTCCCCGGGGGGGGATCTCCTACAATGAGCAGTTCTTC
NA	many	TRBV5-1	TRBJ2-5	CASSLVHSDETQYF	TGCGCCAGCAGCTTGGTCCACAGCGACGAGACCCAGTACTTC
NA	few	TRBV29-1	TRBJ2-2	CSVDLAPNTGELFF	TGCAGCGTTGACTTGGCACCTAACACCGGGGAGCTGTTTTTT
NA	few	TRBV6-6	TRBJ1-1	CASRPGARDTEAFF	TGTGCCAGCAGACCGGGGGCGCGGGACACTGAAGCTTTCTTT
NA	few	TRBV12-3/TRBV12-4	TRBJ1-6	CASSPENGSPLHF	TGTGCCAGCAGCCCAGAGAATGGTTCACCCCTCCACTTT
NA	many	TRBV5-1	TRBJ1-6	CASSLVSGADNSPLHF	TGCGCCAGCAGCTTGGTGTCAGGGGCCGATAATTCACCCCTCCACTTT
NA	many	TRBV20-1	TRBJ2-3	CSASNSEGTDTQYF	TGCAGTGCTAGTAACTCCGAGGGCACAGATACGCAGTATTTT
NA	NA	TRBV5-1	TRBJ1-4	CASSYGTAATNEKLFF	TGCGCCAGCAGTTATGGGACTGCTGCAACTAATGAAAAACTGTTTTTT
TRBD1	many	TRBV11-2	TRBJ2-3	CASSHYRGPPDTQYF	TGTGCCAGCAGCCACTACAGGGGGCCCCCAGATACGCAGTATTTT
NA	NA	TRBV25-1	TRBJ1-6	CASSEGESNYNSPLHF	TGTGCCAGCAGTGAAGGGGAGAGTAACTATAATTCACCCCTCCACTTT
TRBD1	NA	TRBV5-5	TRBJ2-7	CASSLWDSFYEQYF	TGTGCCAGCAGCCTGTGGGACAGCTTCTACGAGCAGTACTTC
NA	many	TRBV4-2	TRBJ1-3	CASSQDEHSGNTIYF	TGTGCCAGCAGCCAGGACGAGCACTCTGGAAACACCATATATTTT
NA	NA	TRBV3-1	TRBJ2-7	CASSQEDNTYEQYF	TGTGCCAGCAGCCAGGAGGACAACACCTACGAGCAGTACTTC
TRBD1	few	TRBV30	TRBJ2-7	CAWSLQGGHEQYF	TGTGCCTGGAGTCTCCAAGGGGGCCACGAGCAGTACTTC
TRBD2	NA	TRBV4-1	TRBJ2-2	CASSPRYRVRGASTGELFF	TGCGCCAGCAGCCCCCGTTATAGGGTGCGGGGGGCCAGCACCGGGGAGCTGTTTTTT
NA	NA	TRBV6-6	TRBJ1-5	CASSGKQGLSNQPQHF	TGTGCCAGCAGTGGTAAACAGGGTCTTAGCAATCAGCCCCAGCATTTT
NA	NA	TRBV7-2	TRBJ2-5	CASSTRHGSAETQYF	TGTGCCAGCAGCACCCGGCATGGATCTGCGGAGACCCAGTACTTC
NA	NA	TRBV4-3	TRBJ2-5	CASSQRGRQETQYF	TGCGCCAGCAGCCAGCGGGGGCGCCAAGAGACCCAGTACTTC
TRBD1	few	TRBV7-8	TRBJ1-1	CASSPWTGKNTEAFF	TGTGCCAGCAGCCCTTGGACAGGGAAGAACACTGAAGCTTTCTTT
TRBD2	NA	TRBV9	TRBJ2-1	CASSVVPAGAGNEQFF	TGTGCCAGCAGCGTAGTTCCAGCGGGGGCCGGGAATGAGCAGTTCTTC
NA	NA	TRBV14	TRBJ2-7	CASSLAWQGEGEQYF	TGTGCCAGCAGCCTCGCCTGGCAGGGAGAAGGCGAGCAGTACTTC
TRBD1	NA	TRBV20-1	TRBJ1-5	CSAPYRGVGPQHF	TGCAGTGCTCCATACAGGGGAGTTGGGCCCCAGCATTTT
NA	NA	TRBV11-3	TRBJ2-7	CASSLDLQPLTEQYF	TGTGCCAGCAGCTTAGATTTACAGCCCCTAACCGAGCAGTACTTC
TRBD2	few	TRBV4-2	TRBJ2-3	CASSQISGGDTQYF	TGTGCCAGCAGCCAGATTAGCGGGGGAGATACGCAGTATTTT
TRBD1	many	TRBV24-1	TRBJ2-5	CATSGTGGSETQYF	TGTGCCACCTCCGGGACAGGGGGTTCGGAGACCCAGTACTTC
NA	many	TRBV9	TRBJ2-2	CASSVVFNTGELFF	TGTGCCAGCAGCGTAGTTTTCAACACCGGGGAGCTGTTTTTT
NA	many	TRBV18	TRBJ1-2	CASSPGDNPNYGYTF	TGTGCCAGCTCACCGGGGGACAACCCGAACTATGGCTACACCTTC
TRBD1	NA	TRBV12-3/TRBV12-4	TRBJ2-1	CASCVWTGDYEQFF	TGTGCCAGCTGTGTGTGGACAGGGGACTATGAGCAGTTCTTC
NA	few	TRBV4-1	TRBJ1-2	CASSREGGYGYTF	TGCGCCAGCAGCCGCGAGGGGGGCTATGGCTACACCTTC
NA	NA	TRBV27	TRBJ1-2	CASSPEPPRRGYTF	TGTGCCAGCAGCCCCGAGCCCCCGCGCCGTGGCTACACCTTC
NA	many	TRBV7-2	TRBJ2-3	CASSLLTDTQYF	TGTGCCAGCAGCTTGCTTACAGATACGCAGTATTTT
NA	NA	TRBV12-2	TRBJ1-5	CASRLGSMDGVHPQHLNQPQHF	TGTGCAAGTCGCTTAGGGTCCATGGACGGCGTGCACCCACAACATCTGAATCAGCCCCAGCATTTT
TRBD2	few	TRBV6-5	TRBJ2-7	CASRPLAGVLGEQYF	TGTGCCAGCAGACCCCTAGCGGGGGTACTTGGCGAGCAGTACTTC